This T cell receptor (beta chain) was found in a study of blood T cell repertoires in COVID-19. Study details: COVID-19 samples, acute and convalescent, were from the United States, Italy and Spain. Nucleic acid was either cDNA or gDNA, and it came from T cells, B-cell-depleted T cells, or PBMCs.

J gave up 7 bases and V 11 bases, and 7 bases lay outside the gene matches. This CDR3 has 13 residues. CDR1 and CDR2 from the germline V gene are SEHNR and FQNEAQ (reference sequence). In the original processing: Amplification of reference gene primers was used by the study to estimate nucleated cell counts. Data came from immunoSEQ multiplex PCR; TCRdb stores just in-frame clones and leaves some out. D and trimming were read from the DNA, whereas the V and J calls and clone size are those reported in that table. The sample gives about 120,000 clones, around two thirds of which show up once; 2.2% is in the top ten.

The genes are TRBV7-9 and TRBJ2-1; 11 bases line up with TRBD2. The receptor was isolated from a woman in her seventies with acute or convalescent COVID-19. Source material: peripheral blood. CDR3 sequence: CAGAGLADNEQFF. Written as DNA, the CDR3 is TGTGCCGGAGCGGGACTAGCGGATAATGAGCAGTTCTTC.